This T cell receptor beta chain was captured in a study of blood T cell repertoires in COVID-19. Only a few counts were recorded for this clone. The CDR3 is made up of 15 amino acids. In germline, CDR1 is SNHLY, CDR2 FYNNEI. V was pared by 2 bases and J by 15 bases, with 16 bases of the junction left unmatched. The table came from immunoSEQ multiplex PCR; TCRdb's copy has only in-frame clones and leaves some out. This repertoire shows fewer than 700,000 clones, 85% to 90% found once; its top ten account for about 8.2%. The receptor was isolated from a woman in her forties or fifties with COVID-19, enrolled during active disease. The chain employs TRBV2 and TRBJ2-1; 7 bases map to TRBD1. The specimen sequenced was peripheral blood. CDR3 loop: CASSENPLRQGDRFF. CDR3 coding DNA: TGTGCCAGCAGTGAAAACCCCCTACGTCAGGGGGATCGGTTCTTC.